These 25 T cell receptor beta chains were sequenced from one sample in a study of blood T cell repertoires in COVID-19. The repertoire was sequenced with immunoSEQ multiplex PCR; TCRdb's copy has only in-frame clones and lacks some. The data contain some 110,000 clones, 65% to 80% of them singletons. Material: peripheral blood. The source is a man between 65 and 85 years old with acute or convalescent COVID-19.

The CDR3 DNA reads TGCGCCAGCAGCCAAGATGGAGTAGGGGGCCAAGAGACCCAGTACTTC. Translation: CASSQDGVGGQETQYF. The chain combines TRBV4-1 with TRBJ2-5; the D gene is possibly TRBD1 (6 bases). The CDR3 runs to 16 residues. With 0 bases removed from V and 1 base from J, the gap between germline ends came to 12 bases. CDR1 and CDR2 (germline): MGHRA, YSYEKL.

This rearrangement joins TRBV30 to TRBJ2-2; D possibly corresponds to TRBD2 (6 bases). Germline V gene sequence: CDR1 GTSNPN, CDR2 SVGIG (reference sequence). The CDR3 extends over 14 amino acids. Trimming pared 0 bases from V and 4 bases from J, leaving 9 bases between. CDR3 sequence (DNA): TGTGCCTGGAGTGTACGGGGGTTCACCGGGGAGCTGTTTTTT. Residues: CAWSVRGFTGELFF.

The CDR3 spells CASSAGTSGRWGEQFF. The CDR3 coding sequence is TGTGCCAGCAGCGCTGGGACTAGCGGGAGGTGGGGTGAGCAGTTCTTC. The gene calls are TRBV5-4 and TRBJ2-1, with 15 bases aligning to TRBD2. Germline V gene lookup returns CDR1 SGHNT and CDR2 YYREEE (reference sequence). The V segment lost 4 bases and the J segment 9 bases; nucleotides outside the gene matches: 8. This CDR3 spans 16 amino acids.

The chain couples TRBV4-3 to TRBJ1-2, with TRBD1 matching over 9 bases. J gave up 7 bases and V 3 bases, and 12 bases lay outside the gene matches. The CDR3 covers 16 residues. CDR1 is LGHNA and CDR2 is YSLEER in the germline V gene. CDR3 protein: CASSQTGTGKMGGYTF. CDR3 bases: TGCGCCAGCAGCCAGACCGGGACAGGGAAGATGGGTGGCTACACCTTC.

The rearrangement joins TRBV7-9 to TRBJ1-1, with TRBD1 as a possible D gene (6 bases). The CDR3 has 11 residues. Germline assignment: CDR1 SEHNR and CDR2 FQNEAQ (reference sequence). The V and J ends lost 7 bases and 11 bases respectively, with 14 bases between them. DNA for the CDR3: TGTGCCAGCACCCGAGAGGGGGACGCTTTCTTT. The encoded protein is CASTREGDAFF.

The gene calls are TRBV11-1 and TRBJ1-1; possibly TRBD1 for D (5 bases). This CDR3 is 14 amino acids long. V lost 3 bases to trimming and J lost 1 base, with 9 bases between them. Germline assignment: CDR1 SGHAT and CDR2 FQDESV (reference sequence). CDR3 nucleotide sequence: TGTGCCAGCAGCTTTGCACAGGCGAACACTGAAGCTTTCTTT. It codes for CASSFAQANTEAFF.

CDR3 coding DNA: TGTGCCAGCAGTCGACGGGGTAGCCACGAGCAGTACTTC. Amino acids: CASSRRGSHEQYF. The J gene is TRBJ2-7, the V gene TRBV12-3 or TRBV12-4; D is possibly TRBD2 (5 bases). The CDR3 runs to 13 residues. Trimming stripped 5 bases from V and 5 bases from J, with 13 bases between.

The V call is TRBV5-1, the J call TRBJ1-1, with a weak D call TRBD1 (5 bases). V was cut by 0 bases and J by 4 bases, with 13 bases left in between. Germline V gene data show CDR1 as SGHRS and CDR2 as YFSETQ. The CDR3 consists of 15 residues. The CDR3 DNA reads TGCGCCAGCAGCTTGGGCGCAGGGACTGGCACTGAAGCTTTCTTT. It yields the protein CASSLGAGTGTEAFF.

The V and J genes are TRBV4-1 and TRBJ2-5; 10 nucleotides agree with TRBD1. The length of the CDR3 is 17 residues. Germline CDR1 reads MGHRA; CDR2 reads YSYEKL. J gave up 5 bases and V 1 base, and 10 bases lay outside the gene matches. Here the CDR3 reads CASSQGQGAGAWETQYF. The CDR3 DNA reads TGCGCCAGCAGCCAAGGACAGGGGGCAGGTGCCTGGGAGACCCAGTACTTC.

The rearrangement uses TRBV28 and TRBJ1-2; 8 nucleotides line up with TRBD1. CDR1 and CDR2 (germline): MDHEN, SYDVKM. This CDR3 has 12 residues. V shed 11 bases and J 4 bases; nucleotides not matched to a gene: 6. The DNA for the CDR3 is TGTGCCGGCTCAGACAGGGGCTATGGCTACACCTTC. Encoded protein: CAGSDRGYGYTF.

This clone was picked up a small number of times. V and J are TRBV9 and TRBJ2-3; tentatively, D is TRBD2 (6 bases). Trimming cost V 0 bases and J 4 bases, with 9 bases left between them. Germline V gene data show CDR1 as SGDLS and CDR2 as YYNGEE. The CDR3 has 14 residues. This CDR3 reads CASSVGGVSDTQYF. The CDR3 bases are TGTGCCAGCAGCGTAGGGGGGGTCTCAGATACGCAGTATTTT.

CDR3 DNA sequence: TGTGCCAGCAGCGCCCTAGAGGGCAGGGGCTACGAGCAGTACTTC. Residues: CASSALEGRGYEQYF. V gene TRBV21-1 combines with J gene TRBJ2-7; the table names TRBD1, a call not compared with the DNA. TRBV21-1 is listed as a pseudogene. The CDR3 extends over 15 amino acids.

The CDR3 bases are TGTGCCAGCAGCTCTTCGTCAGGGTGGGAGACCCAGTACTTC. Protein sequence: CASSSSSGWETQYF. V usage is TRBV7-8 and J usage is TRBJ2-5; the D gene is possibly TRBD1 (5 bases). This CDR3 spans 14 amino acids. V gave up 4 bases and J gave up 5 bases, with 14 bases separating them. Germline loops: CDR1 SGHVS, CDR2 FQNEAQ.

This clone came up a few times. The rearrangement joins TRBV4-1 to TRBJ2-7; 7 nucleotides agree with TRBD1. The CDR3 consists of 13 residues. V was pared by 6 bases and J by 4 bases, with 6 bases of the junction left unmatched. Germline V lookup: CDR1 MGHRA, CDR2 YSYEKL. This CDR3 is CASSYRQGYEQYF. The CDR3 nucleotides are TGCGCCAGCAGTTATCGACAGGGTTACGAGCAGTACTTC.

CDR3 sequence reads: CASSPQPRDPTGELFF. DNA for the CDR3: TGCGCCAGCAGCCCGCAACCCAGGGATCCCACCGGGGAGCTGTTTTTT. The genes are TRBV4-1 and TRBJ2-2; D is possibly TRBD1 (5 bases). CDR3 length: 16 residues. V shed 4 bases and J shed 4 bases, with 16 bases lying between them. Germline lookup yields CDR1 MGHRA and CDR2 YSYEKL.

The gene calls are TRBV7-3 and TRBJ2-1; perhaps TRBD1 as D (6 bases). The CDR3 is 15 amino acids. V shed 5 bases and J shed 2 bases, with 13 bases lying between them. Germline lookup yields CDR1 SGHTA and CDR2 FQGTGA. CDR3 in DNA: TGTGCCAGCAGCCGGACAGTTGGGGCCTACAATGAGCAGTTCTTC. Its protein is CASSRTVGAYNEQFF.

This clone was counted between two and nine times. J is TRBJ2-1 and V is TRBV9; 8 bases map to TRBD2. With V trimmed by 0 bases and J by 11 bases, 4 bases remained unmatched. This CDR3 contains 13 residues. The germline gives CDR1 SGDLS, CDR2 YYNGEE. This CDR3 reads CASSVGAGGQQFF. The DNA for the CDR3 is TGTGCCAGCAGCGTAGGGGCGGGGGGCCAGCAGTTCTTC.

The chain is built from TRBV7-9 and TRBJ1-2; TRBD1 matches at 10 bases. The CDR3 sequence is 14 residues long. Trimming at V came to 3 bases and at J to 6 bases, leaving 4 bases not matched to a gene. Germline V CDR1 and CDR2: SEHNR, FQNEAQ (reference sequence). CDR3 amino acids: CASSFDRGQNGYTF. CDR3 coding DNA: TGTGCCAGCAGCTTTGACAGGGGGCAGAATGGCTACACCTTC.

This clone was counted a few times. This chain joins TRBV18 and TRBJ2-4; a weak D match, TRBD2 (5 bases). V was shortened by 4 bases and J by 5 bases, with 9 bases between the two germline ends. The CDR3 spans 13 residues. The germline V gene has CDR1 KGHSH and CDR2 LQKENI. The CDR3 is CASSLGEQNIQYF. The CDR3 DNA reads TGTGCCAGCTCACTCGGGGAGCAAAACATTCAGTACTTC. Complete variable domain (other parts from reference TRBV18 and TRBJ2-4): NAGVMQNPRHLVRRRGQEARLRCSPMKGHSHVYWYRQLPEEGLKFMVYLQKENIIDESGMPKERFSAEFPKEGPSILRIQQVVRGDSAAYFCASSLGEQNIQYFGAGTRLSVL.

In this sample, this clone turned up a few times. The chain uses TRBV7-2 and TRBJ1-6; no definite D call. Per germline, CDR1 SGHTA and CDR2 FQGNSA. This CDR3 has 17 amino acids. Trimming took off 0 bases at V and 0 bases at J, with 9 bases between the two ends. The CDR3 sequence is CASSLAFRSSYNSPLHF. For the CDR3, the DNA is TGTGCCAGCAGCTTAGCTTTCCGCAGCTCCTATAATTCACCCCTCCACTTT.

This clone was seen just once. This sequence joins TRBV15 and TRBJ2-5, with TRBD1 matching 12 bases. V lost 4 bases, J lost 5 bases, and 5 bases stayed unmatched. This CDR3 is 15 amino acids long. The germline CDR1 and CDR2 sequences are LNHNV and YYDKDF (reference sequence). CDR3 DNA: TGTGCCACCAGCACTCGGGACAGGGGGCGGGAGACCCAGTACTTC. Protein sequence: CATSTRDRGRETQYF.

This clone was observed a handful of times. The CDR3 nucleotides read TGTGCCACCAGCAGAGTTAGCGGGGGGACCTACGAGCAGTACTTC. This encodes CATSRVSGGTYEQYF. The V and J genes are TRBV15 and TRBJ2-7; TRBD2 agrees at 10 bases. The V segment lost 1 base and the J segment 2 bases; nucleotides outside the gene matches: 2. Looked up from germline, CDR1 is LNHNV and CDR2 is YYDKDF (reference sequence). The CDR3 contains 15 residues.

This sequence joins TRBV9 and TRBJ2-3, with D perhaps matching TRBD2 (6 bases). Per germline, CDR1 SGDLS and CDR2 YYNGEE. This CDR3 region has 16 residues. V dropped 3 bases and J dropped 0 bases, with 14 bases sitting between them. CDR3 nucleotide sequence: TGTGCCAGCAGCGCTAGCGTGACACCTAGCACAGATACGCAGTATTTT. Amino acid sequence: CASSASVTPSTDTQYF.

This clone was observed a single time. V usage is TRBV30 and J usage is TRBJ1-5; possible D gene TRBD1, 5 bases. This CDR3 has 13 amino acids. The V end lost 2 bases, the J end lost 3 bases, and 8 bases lay between the germline ends. CDR1 is GTSNPN and CDR2 is SVGIG in the germline V gene (reference sequence). Here the CDR3 reads CAWSLTDNQPQHF. Written as DNA, the CDR3 is TGTGCCTGGAGTCTGACAGACAATCAGCCCCAGCATTTT.

This rearrangement joins TRBV12-3 or TRBV12-4 to TRBJ1-5; 8 nucleotides match TRBD1. The trim removed 5 bases at V and 6 bases at J, leaving 3 bases unmatched. There are 13 residues in the CDR3. CDR3: CASSGQGSQPQHF. CDR3 DNA: TGTGCCAGCAGTGGACAGGGTAGTCAGCCCCAGCATTTT.